The rows below give T cell receptor beta chains drawn from one sample of a study of blood T cell repertoires in COVID-19. Profiled with immunoSEQ multiplex PCR; TCRdb holds only in-frame clones, not every one. The sample carries roughly 240,000 clones, 70% to 90% recorded once. The sample consisted of PBMCs or T cells enriched from blood (not recorded which). Receptors were obtained from a woman in her 40s with acute COVID-19. Both conserved end residues are part of each CDR3. D genes are given only for firm matches. Not all rows give a size; the values are once, few, many and, for expanded clones, a class.

V	size	D	J	CDR3	DNA
TRBV4-1	.	TRBD1	TRBJ1-5	CASSQVRLQGAKSNQPQHF	TGCGCCAGCAGCCAAGTTCGTCTACAGGGGGCGAAAAGCAATCAGCCCCAGCATTTT
TRBV5-6	.	TRBD2	TRBJ2-3	CASSSSGGLNTQYF	TGTGCCAGCAGCTCCAGCGGGGGGTTGAATACGCAGTATTTT
TRBV2	.	.	TRBJ2-4	CASSEFGGAKNIQYF	TGTGCCAGCAGTGAATTTGGGGGGGCCAAAAACATTCAGTACTTC
TRBV10-3	.	.	TRBJ1-3	CAISESRSSGNTIYF	TGTGCCATCAGTGAGTCGAGGTCCTCTGGAAACACCATATATTTT
TRBV7-9	.	TRBD2	TRBJ2-3	CASSPTSGRVEDTQYF	TGTGCCAGCAGTCCGACTAGCGGGAGAGTGGAAGATACGCAGTATTTT
TRBV3-1/TRBV3-2	.	.	TRBJ1-3	CASSSGMFGNTIYF	TGTGCCAGCAGCTCAGGGATGTTTGGAAACACCATATATTTT
TRBV5-1	.	TRBD1	TRBJ1-2	CASSRPGQGDGYTF	TGCGCCAGCAGCCGCCCGGGACAGGGGGATGGCTACACCTTC
TRBV19	.	.	TRBJ1-5	CASRGESNQPQHF	TGTGCCAGTCGTGGGGAGAGCAATCAGCCCCAGCATTTT
TRBV30	once	TRBD1	TRBJ1-6	CAWSPGTGYSPLHF	TGTGCCTGGAGTCCCGGGACAGGGTATTCACCCCTCCACTTT
TRBV3-1/TRBV3-2	.	.	TRBJ2-2	CASSQGFGKAGELFF	TGTGCCAGCAGCCAAGGGTTCGGGAAGGCCGGGGAGCTGTTTTTT
TRBV9	.	TRBD2	TRBJ2-3	CASSVGLPGPAGYDTQYF	TGTGCCAGCAGCGTAGGCTTACCAGGCCCAGCGGGATACGATACGCAGTATTTT
TRBV7-2	few	.	TRBJ1-2	CASSPQTAGYTF	TGTGCCAGCAGTCCCCAGACAGCAGGCTACACCTTC
TRBV18	.	.	TRBJ1-6	CASSPATAAPLHF	TGTGCCAGCTCACCTGCGACAGCAGCACCCCTCCACTTT
TRBV27	.	TRBD2	TRBJ2-1	CAAHKAGAYNEQFF	TGTGCCGCGCACAAGGCGGGGGCCTACAATGAGCAGTTCTTC
TRBV27	.	.	TRBJ2-3	CASSFLSGNTDTQYF	TGTGCCAGCAGTTTCCTTAGCGGCAACACAGATACGCAGTATTTT
TRBV5-1	.	.	TRBJ2-1	CATRPSGGFTYNEQFF	TGCGCCACCAGACCCTCGGGGGGCTTCACCTACAATGAGCAGTTCTTC
TRBV29-1	.	.	TRBJ1-2	CSVEDQANYGYTF	TGCAGCGTTGAAGACCAGGCTAACTATGGCTACACCTTC
TRBV4-3	.	.	TRBJ2-2	CASSQDVQGWEPGELFF	TGCGCCAGCAGCCAGGACGTACAGGGTTGGGAGCCCGGGGAGCTGTTTTTT
TRBV2	.	.	TRBJ2-3	CASSDLGAGDTQYF	TGTGCCAGCAGTGATTTGGGGGCGGGAGATACGCAGTATTTT
TRBV5-1	.	.	TRBJ2-5	CASSLGRLAGDSQETQYF	TGCGCCAGCAGCTTGGGGCGGTTAGCTGGCGACTCCCAAGAGACCCAGTACTTC
TRBV3-1/TRBV3-2	.	TRBD2	TRBJ2-5	CASSQGGGRLQETQYF	TGTGCCAGCAGCCAAGGCGGGGGGCGCCTTCAAGAGACCCAGTACTTC
TRBV7-2	.	.	TRBJ1-2	CASSPDRQSLGYGYTF	TGTGCCAGCAGCCCAGACAGGCAATCGTTAGGATATGGCTACACCTTC
TRBV4-3	few	TRBD2	TRBJ2-1	CASSQALAGWNEQFF	TGCGCCAGCAGCCAAGCGCTAGCGGGATGGAATGAGCAGTTCTTC
TRBV28	.	TRBD2	TRBJ2-3	CASSSPLGLADTDTQYF	TGTGCCAGCAGTTCCCCCCTAGGACTAGCGGACACAGATACGCAGTATTTT
TRBV30	.	.	TRBJ1-2	CAFRRYYGYTF	TGTGCCTTCAGGCGCTACTATGGCTACACCTTC
TRBV6-5	.	TRBD1	TRBJ1-2	CASSRTGNYGYTF	TGTGCCAGCAGTCGGACAGGGAACTATGGCTACACCTTC
TRBV19	.	TRBD2	TRBJ2-3	CASSMRLGGRGTDTQYF	TGTGCCAGTAGTATGCGCCTGGGAGGGCGGGGGACAGATACGCAGTATTTT
TRBV18	.	TRBD2	TRBJ2-2	CASSPRLADGELFF	TGTGCCAGCTCACCACGGCTAGCGGATGGGGAGCTGTTTTTT
TRBV7-9	.	.	TRBJ1-2	CASSLYRGGYTF	TGTGCCAGCAGCCTATACCGGGGGGGCTACACCTTC
TRBV19	.	TRBD1	TRBJ2-1	CASSLGQGWFDEQFF	TGTGCCAGTAGTCTCGGACAGGGTTGGTTTGATGAGCAGTTCTTC
TRBV6-5	once	TRBD1	TRBJ2-6	CALGQGASGANVLTF	TGTGCCCTCGGACAGGGGGCGTCCGGGGCCAACGTCCTGACTTTC
TRBV5-6	few	.	TRBJ2-2	CASSLTGTGELFF	TGTGCCAGCAGCTTGACAGGGACCGGGGAGCTGTTTTTT
TRBV14	.	.	TRBJ2-6	CASSYPGSGANVLTF	TGTGCCAGCAGCTACCCGGGCTCTGGGGCCAACGTCCTGACTTTC
TRBV4-3	once	.	TRBJ1-1	CASSQDQGHIEAFF	TGCGCCAGCAGCCAAGATCAGGGACACATTGAAGCTTTCTTT
TRBV29-1	.	TRBD2	TRBJ2-5	CSVSSGWETQYF	TGCAGCGTTAGTAGCGGGTGGGAGACCCAGTACTTC
TRBV30	.	TRBD2	TRBJ2-3	CAWSVGLAGGPDTQYF	TGTGCCTGGAGTGTAGGACTAGCGGGGGGGCCAGATACGCAGTATTTT